This TCR beta chain was profiled in a study of early T cells in non-severe SARS-CoV-2 infection. Study background: Investigators sequenced bulk RNA drawn from unsorted whole blood, and chains remained unpaired.

General study results and limits: Comparison of clonotypes with VDJdb favored anti-spike CD8 responses while missing private and CD4 specificities.

Individual cDNA molecules were tagged with unique molecular identifiers, the study reported. TCRdb reprocessed the 5' RACE reads via MiXCR and lists one record per CDR3 protein. The table includes approximately 56,000 distinct CDR3 sequences, around 10% detected once. This clonotype appeared many times. Its target is not known. The clonotype comes from an adult who was a healthcare worker with PCR-confirmed SARS-CoV-2 infection or an uninfected control (not recorded which). Material: whole blood.

The CDR3 region is CASSASFSGEQFF. CDR3 nucleotides: TGTGCCAGCAGTGCAAGCTTTTCCGGTGAGCAGTTCTTC. The V call is TRBV9, the J call TRBJ2-1; no clear D. The V gene lost 5 bases and the J gene lost 9 bases, with 15 bases spanning the gap. This CDR3 has 13 amino acids. CDR1 SGDLS and CDR2 YYNGEE come from the germline V gene.